Each of the 10 T cell receptor beta chains below was sequenced from the same sample in a study of beta chain features in type 1 diabetes. The study's findings and limits: Shortening that was moderate but significant affected the TCRB CDR3s of Type 1 diabetes patients in all four CD4+ subsets.

Expressed TCRB transcripts were sequenced after all isolated RNA was converted to cDNA. Measured with immunoSEQ multiplex PCR; TCRdb has only the in-frame clones, and not every one. The profile shows 140,000 or so clones, around 13% of them singletons. These TCRs' antigens remain unknown. The sample taken for sequencing was central memory CD4+ T cells from blood. These receptors all stem from a man aged 18 to 35 with type 1 diabetes.

The chain links TRBV29-1 to TRBJ2-3; D possibly corresponds to TRBD2 (5 bases). The CDR3 is made up of 11 amino acids. The V and J ends lost 7 bases and 2 bases respectively, with 7 bases between them. Germline values: CDR1 SQVTM, CDR2 ANQGSEA. The CDR3 region is CSGGDTDTQYF. The CDR3, as DNA: TGCAGCGGGGGAGACACAGATACGCAGTATTTT.

This clone appeared a few times. The CDR3 is CASSQGMESVSHGELFF. The CDR3 DNA reads as TGTGCCAGCAGCCAAGGAATGGAGAGTGTTTCACACGGGGAGCTGTTTTTT. The genes are TRBV4-2 and TRBJ2-2, with D unclear. V dropped 1 base and J dropped 7 bases, with 19 bases sitting between them. This CDR3 has 17 amino acids. Germline assignment: CDR1 LGHNA and CDR2 YNFKEQ.

A few counts support this clone. This chain joins TRBV28 and TRBJ2-5, with 10 bases that match TRBD2. V lost 6 bases, J lost 5 bases, and 12 bases stayed unmatched. CDR3 length equals 16 residues. Germline V gene data show CDR1 as MDHEN and CDR2 as SYDVKM. The DNA of the CDR3 is TGTGCCAGCAGCCCAATCAGCGGGGGGGCTTGGGAGACCCAGTACTTC. Protein sequence: CASSPISGGAWETQYF.

This clone turned up a few times. This chain connects TRBV28 to TRBJ1-2; 9 bases are shared with TRBD1. V lost 5 bases, J lost 5 bases, and 12 bases stayed unmatched. The CDR3 is made up of 16 amino acids. Looked up from germline, CDR1 is MDHEN and CDR2 is SYDVKM. CDR3 protein: CASSPQGTGSWYGYTF. CDR3 DNA: TGTGCCAGCAGTCCCCAGGGGACAGGGAGTTGGTATGGCTACACCTTC.

This clone turned up a few times. V gene TRBV11-2 combines with J gene TRBJ2-5; D might be TRBD2 (5 bases). Germline CDR1 is SGHAT and CDR2 is FQNNGV. Trimming cost V 5 bases and J 2 bases, with 12 bases left between them. This CDR3 is 14 amino acids long. DNA of the CDR3: TGTGCCAGCAGCGTCCTCGGGGTACAAGAGACCCAGTACTTC. Its translation is CASSVLGVQETQYF.

V usage is TRBV4-1 and J usage is TRBJ2-5; D perhaps matches TRBD2 (7 bases). This CDR3 comprises 15 residues. Trimming left V 4 bases short and J 4 bases short, with 16 bases between. Germline V gene sequence: CDR1 MGHRA, CDR2 YSYEKL. The CDR3 region is CASSRLGGAGETQYF. CDR3 DNA: TGCGCCAGCAGCCGCCTGGGGGGGGCAGGAGAGACCCAGTACTTC.

The V and J genes are TRBV4-1 and TRBJ2-5, with 8 bases aligning to TRBD1. V shed 2 bases, J shed 5 bases, and the junction held 7 bases outside the gene matches. CDR3 length: 15 residues. Germline CDR1 MGHRA, CDR2 YSYEKL. CDR3 DNA sequence: TGCGCCAGCAGCCAAACCCAGGGGGCGCGGGAGACCCAGTACTTC. Amino acids: CASSQTQGARETQYF.

The sample holds many counts of this clone. The V call is TRBV30, the J call TRBJ1-2; D gene uncertain. V dropped 1 base and J dropped 8 bases, with 17 bases sitting between them. CDR3 length: 14 amino acids. Germline lookup yields CDR1 GTSNPN and CDR2 SVGIG (reference sequence). The CDR3 region is CAWSDLPPYYGYTF. CDR3 in DNA: TGTGCCTGGAGTGATCTCCCGCCCTATTACGGCTACACCTTC.

The chain employs TRBV7-8 and TRBJ2-3; weak D call: TRBD1 (6 bases). The V gene lost 5 bases and the J gene lost 5 bases, with 14 bases spanning the gap. The CDR3 extends over 14 amino acids. Germline CDR1 reads SGHVS; CDR2 reads FQNEAQ. The chain's CDR3 is CASSIQGGGDTQYF. CDR3 in DNA: TGTGCCAGCAGCATACAGGGTGGGGGAGATACGCAGTATTTT.

This chain joins TRBV7-9 and TRBJ2-3; tentatively, D is TRBD1 or TRBD2 (7 bases each). The V gene lost 4 bases and the J gene lost 3 bases, with 14 bases spanning the gap. Germline lookup yields CDR1 SEHNR and CDR2 FQNEAQ (reference sequence). The CDR3 runs 15 residues. CDR3 sequence reads: CASSSQGGQTDTQYF. The CDR3 DNA is TGTGCCAGCAGCTCCCAGGGGGGGCAGACAGATACGCAGTATTTT.